A selection of T cell receptor beta chains follows, all from one sample in a study of blood T cell repertoires in COVID-19. Some clones are missing from TCRdb's copy, which holds only in-frame ones; the method was immunoSEQ multiplex PCR. The profile shows some 150,000 clones, roughly 80% of them singletons. Sequenced sample: PBMCs or T cells enriched from blood (not recorded which). Receptors originate from a man over 45 who had recovered from COVID-19. Each CDR3 is given with its conserved first and last residue. A D gene is named only where the DNA matches it firmly. Size tells how often a clone was seen (once, few, many) or the class of an expanded clone, and some rows leave it out.

D	V	J	size	CDR3	DNA
-	TRBV7-6	TRBJ2-3	-	CASSPRSDSAGDTQYF	TGTGCCAGCAGCCCTAGGAGTGACAGCGCAGGAGATACGCAGTATTTT
TRBD1	TRBV27	TRBJ1-2	-	CASSPAPTGVGGYTF	TGTGCCAGCAGTCCAGCCCCGACAGGGGTAGGTGGCTACACCTTC
TRBD1	TRBV28	TRBJ2-7	-	CASSSTGQGALEQYF	TGTGCCAGCAGTTCTACAGGACAGGGGGCTCTCGAGCAGTACTTC
-	TRBV20-1	TRBJ1-1	-	CSASPTSNTEAFF	TGCAGTGCTAGTCCCACATCGAACACTGAAGCTTTCTTT
-	TRBV7-2	TRBJ2-7	-	CASSLAQGPYEQYF	TGTGCCAGCAGCTTAGCTCAGGGTCCGTACGAGCAGTACTTC
TRBD1	TRBV7-8	TRBJ2-5	-	CASSNRQGLPGGQYF	TGTGCCAGCAGCAACAGACAGGGCCTCCCAGGGGGCCAGTACTTC
TRBD2	TRBV19	TRBJ2-1	once	CASSVRTSGGRNEQFF	TGTGCCAGTAGTGTCAGAACTAGCGGGGGTAGGAATGAGCAGTTCTTC
TRBD1	TRBV7-6	TRBJ1-1	-	CASSPFVKMGQRNTEAFF	TGTGCCAGCAGCCCGTTTGTGAAGATGGGACAGAGGAACACTGAAGCTTTCTTT
TRBD1	TRBV5-1	TRBJ1-1	-	CASSSGGTNTEAFF	TGCGCCAGCAGCTCAGGGGGCACAAACACTGAAGCTTTCTTT
TRBD2	TRBV4-3	TRBJ2-1	-	CASSLRLAGAHEQFF	TGCGCCAGCAGCCTCCGGCTAGCGGGGGCCCATGAGCAGTTCTTC
TRBD2	TRBV7-9	TRBJ2-5	-	CASSLVLAGGHQETQYF	TGTGCCAGCAGCTTAGTTCTAGCGGGGGGTCACCAAGAGACCCAGTACTTC
TRBD2	TRBV5-6	TRBJ2-2	few	CASSLTLAGTGELFF	TGTGCCAGCAGCTTAACACTAGCGGGGACCGGGGAGCTGTTTTTT
-	TRBV6-5	TRBJ1-1	-	CASSRHGTEAFF	TGTGCCAGCAGCCGTCACGGCACTGAAGCTTTCTTT
-	TRBV2	TRBJ1-4	-	CASNTWNEKLFF	TGTGCCAGCAATACATGGAATGAAAAACTGTTTTTT
TRBD2	TRBV5-1	TRBJ2-3	once	CASSLGLAVSTDTQYF	TGCGCCAGCAGCTTGGGACTAGCCGTTAGCACAGATACGCAGTATTTT
TRBD1	TRBV9	TRBJ1-2	-	CASSERPGQGISGYTF	TGTGCCAGCAGCGAAAGACCGGGACAGGGGATAAGTGGCTACACCTTC
-	TRBV7-9	TRBJ1-1	-	CASSPDTNTEAFF	TGTGCCAGCAGCCCGGACACGAACACTGAAGCTTTCTTT
TRBD2	TRBV5-1	TRBJ2-3	-	CASSLGLASTDTQYF	TGCGCCAGCAGCTTGGGACTAGCTAGCACAGATACGCAGTATTTT
-	TRBV11-3	TRBJ2-3	few	CASSTGKLTDTQYF	TGTGCCAGCAGCACAGGGAAGCTGACAGATACGCAGTATTTT
TRBD2	TRBV4-1	TRBJ2-7	-	CASSQEGPAGGASYEQYF	TGCGCCAGCAGCCAAGAAGGGCCGGCGGGGGGAGCTTCCTACGAGCAGTACTTC
-	TRBV5-6	TRBJ1-3	-	CASSSQADYRSGNTIYF	TGTGCCAGCAGCTCTCAAGCTGACTACAGATCTGGAAACACCATATATTTT
TRBD1	TRBV19	TRBJ1-5	-	CATQGDRASNQPQHF	TGTGCCACCCAAGGAGACAGGGCCTCCAATCAGCCCCAGCATTTT
-	TRBV9	TRBJ1-1	-	CASSDQGTANTEAFF	TGTGCCAGCAGCGACCAGGGGACGGCGAACACTGAAGCTTTCTTT
TRBD1	TRBV5-4	TRBJ1-5	few	CASSEQGAGQPQHF	TGTGCCAGCTCGGAACAGGGGGCTGGGCAGCCCCAGCATTTT
-	TRBV12-5	TRBJ2-3	-	CASGLNYKTDTQYF	TGTGCTAGTGGTTTGAATTACAAGACAGATACGCAGTATTTT
-	TRBV5-4	TRBJ2-3	-	CASSLGGGATYTQYF	TGTGCCAGCAGCTTGGGTGGGGGGGCCACTTATACGCAGTATTTT
-	TRBV11-3	TRBJ1-1	-	CASSLDRATTEAFF	TGTGCCAGCAGCTTAGACAGGGCGACCACTGAAGCTTTCTTT
-	TRBV2	TRBJ2-5	-	CASTRDEETQYF	TGTGCCAGCACCAGGGATGAAGAGACCCAGTACTTC
TRBD1	TRBV2	TRBJ1-5	-	CASSQQGIGQPQHF	TGTGCCAGCAGTCAACAGGGGATAGGTCAGCCCCAGCATTTT
TRBD2	TRBV5-1	TRBJ2-1	many	CASSLTGTSRNNEQFF	TGCGCCAGCAGCCTGACCGGGACTAGTCGTAACAATGAGCAGTTCTTC
TRBD2	TRBV30	TRBJ2-7	-	CAWNRGTSNYEQYF	TGTGCCTGGAATAGGGGGACTAGTAACTACGAGCAGTACTTC
TRBD1	TRBV24-1	TRBJ2-2	few	CATSGSGGFSGELFF	TGTGCCACCAGTGGGTCAGGGGGCTTCTCCGGGGAGCTGTTTTTT
TRBD1	TRBV20-1	TRBJ1-5	-	CSASRDRAPNQPQHF	TGCAGTGCTAGTCGGGACAGGGCCCCGAATCAGCCCCAGCATTTT
-	TRBV5-1	TRBJ1-1	-	CASSSGLFGEAFF	TGCGCCAGCAGCTCCGGACTGTTCGGTGAAGCTTTCTTT
-	TRBV6-5	TRBJ1-1	-	CASRGQPGETEAFF	TGTGCCAGCAGAGGGCAACCAGGGGAAACTGAAGCTTTCTTT
-	TRBV6-2/TRBV6-3	TRBJ1-2	-	CASSYGGAGNGYTF	TGTGCCAGCAGTTACGGCGGCGCAGGGAATGGCTACACCTTC
-	TRBV21-1	TRBJ1-5	-	CASSRLRLVTSNQPQHF	TGTGCCAGCAGCCGCTTGAGACTCGTTACTAGCAATCAGCCCCAGCATTTT
-	TRBV28	TRBJ2-5	-	CASSLEAGRIQETQYF	TGTGCCAGCAGTTTAGAGGCGGGCAGAATACAAGAGACCCAGTACTTC
TRBD1	TRBV19	TRBJ1-2	-	CASSIGGRGQNGYTF	TGTGCCAGTAGTATAGGTGGCAGGGGGCAAAATGGCTACACCTTC
TRBD1	TRBV18	TRBJ1-1	-	CASSPAGGSTEAFF	TGTGCCAGCTCACCAGCAGGGGGCAGCACTGAAGCTTTCTTT
TRBD1	TRBV5-1	TRBJ1-1	-	CASSLGTGQFTEAFF	TGCGCCAGCAGCTTGGGGACAGGGCAGTTCACTGAAGCTTTCTTT
-	TRBV7-3	TRBJ2-3	few	CASSLRAGATDTQYF	TGTGCCAGCAGCCTCCGAGCAGGGGCCACAGATACGCAGTATTTT
TRBD1	TRBV6-5	TRBJ1-3	-	CASRVDRGSGNTIYF	TGTGCCAGCAGGGTGGACAGGGGAAGTGGAAACACCATATATTTT
TRBD1	TRBV24-1	TRBJ2-3	-	CATSDSLTSDRAGTDTQYF	TGTGCCACCAGTGATTCCCTAACCTCGGACAGGGCAGGCACAGATACGCAGTATTTT
-	TRBV19	TRBJ2-1	few	CASSIDSSSSYNEQFF	TGTGCCAGTAGTATTGATAGTTCAAGCTCCTACAATGAGCAGTTCTTC
-	TRBV12-3/TRBV12-4	TRBJ2-2	once	CASSFTTGGELFF	TGTGCCAGCAGTTTTACGACGGGTGGGGAGCTGTTTTTT
-	TRBV7-2	TRBJ1-6	-	CASSPNYDSPLHF	TGTGCCAGCAGCCCGAACTACGACTCACCCCTCCACTTT
TRBD1	TRBV5-1	TRBJ1-1	-	CASSKGQGDEAFF	TGCGCCAGCAGCAAGGGACAGGGGGATGAAGCTTTCTTT
-	TRBV4-2	TRBJ1-2	few	CASSQNRESGYTF	TGTGCCAGCAGCCAAAACAGGGAAAGTGGCTACACCTTC
-	TRBV9	TRBJ1-4	-	CASSVGVIPLEKLFF	TGTGCCAGCAGCGTAGGCGTCATCCCACTGGAAAAACTGTTTTTT
TRBD2	TRBV11-1	TRBJ2-1	-	CASSPGLAGDNEQFF	TGTGCCAGCAGCCCGGGACTAGCGGGGGACAATGAGCAGTTCTTC
-	TRBV28	TRBJ1-1	-	CASSLPPAGLDTEAFF	TGTGCCAGCAGTTTACCCCCCGCCGGGTTGGACACTGAAGCTTTCTTT
-	TRBV6-2/TRBV6-3	TRBJ1-2	-	CASSPRQVHYGYTF	TGTGCCAGCAGTCCAAGACAGGTACACTATGGCTACACCTTC
-	TRBV5-1	TRBJ2-3	-	CASSQPLGGGRTDTQYF	TGCGCCAGCAGCCAACCCCTGGGTGGGGGCCGCACAGATACGCAGTATTTT
TRBD2	TRBV10-3	TRBJ2-2	-	CAISDTRGAGELFF	TGTGCCATCAGTGATACCCGGGGGGCCGGGGAGCTGTTTTTT
TRBD2	TRBV5-6	TRBJ2-1	-	CASTNVAGGMYNEQFF	TGTGCCAGCACCAACGTAGCGGGGGGGATGTACAATGAGCAGTTCTTC
TRBD1	TRBV18	TRBJ1-6	-	CASSPGYRGAYSPLHF	TGTGCCAGCTCACCAGGTTACAGGGGGGCATATTCACCCCTCCACTTT